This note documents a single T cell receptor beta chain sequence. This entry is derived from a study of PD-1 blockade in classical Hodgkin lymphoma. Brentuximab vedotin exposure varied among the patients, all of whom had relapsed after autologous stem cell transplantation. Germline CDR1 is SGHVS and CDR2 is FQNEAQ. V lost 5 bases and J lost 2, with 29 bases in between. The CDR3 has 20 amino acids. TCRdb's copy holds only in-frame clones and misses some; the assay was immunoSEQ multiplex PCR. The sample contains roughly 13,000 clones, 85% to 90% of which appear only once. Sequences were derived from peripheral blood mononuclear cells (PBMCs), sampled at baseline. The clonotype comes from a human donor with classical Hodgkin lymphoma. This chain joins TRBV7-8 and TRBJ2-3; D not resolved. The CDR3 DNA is TGTGCCAGCAGCCCCCGTCGAAGGACCCCGGGTTTACTATACACAGATACGCAGTATTTT. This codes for CASSPRRRTPGLLYTDTQYF.